This T cell receptor beta chain was found in a study of glioma-infiltrating T cells. Study-level points and caveats: Non-neoplastic patients had below-expected tissue-blood divergence, while all gliomas exceeded expectation.

V lost 3 bases and J lost 4, with 17 bases in between. Germline V CDR1 and CDR2: MNHEY, SMNVEV (reference sequence). This CDR3 contains 16 residues. The iRepertoire nested amplicon-rescue multiplex PCR amplified TCR alpha and beta CDR3s from RNA. Using its own MiXCR run on the multiplex PCR reads, TCRdb lists one record per CDR3 protein. The sample yields under 200,000 distinct CDR3 sequences, about 32% seen once. This clonotype was counted at least ten times. The antigen is unknown. The sequence was obtained from a human donor with low-grade glioma or glioblastoma, undergoing nonglioma brain surgery, or in good health (not recorded which). The chain joins TRBV27 to TRBJ2-3, with D uncertain. The sample consisted of glioma tissue, nonneoplastic brain tissue, or PBMCs (not recorded which). CDR3 nucleotides: TGTGCCAGCAGTTTTTTGGTTTTAGGTGGGGCAGATACGCAGTATTTT. This codes for CASSFLVLGGADTQYF.